The 26 T cell receptor beta chains in this list originate from one sample, sequenced in a study of T cells in tuberculosis. Generated by immunoSEQ multiplex PCR, the TCRdb table keeps only in-frame clones and is missing some. The data show tens of thousands of clones, 85% to 95% seen once. The sequencing sample was made of PBMCs. The receptors derive from a donor aged 10 to 29 with latent tuberculosis or without tuberculosis infection. Some clones in this sample may be carry-over from other donors' samples.

This clone appeared a single time. The chain carries TRBV19 and TRBJ2-7, with D maybe TRBD1 (5 bases). CDR3 length equals 14 residues. V shed 7 bases and J shed 3 bases, with 16 bases lying between them. Per the germline V gene, CDR1 is LNHDA and CDR2 is SQIVND (reference sequence). CDR3 DNA sequence: TGTGCCAGTAATCCAACAGGAAGAGGCTACGAGCAGTACTTC. This translates into CASNPTGRGYEQYF.

This clone came up once. This rearrangement joins TRBV6-6 to TRBJ1-6; D might be TRBD1 (5 bases). This CDR3 has 16 amino acids. CDR1 and CDR2 from the germline V gene are MNHNY and SVGAGI (reference sequence). Trimming stripped 6 bases from V and 7 bases from J, with 19 bases between. The CDR3 is CASSHGVQGGNSPLHF. The CDR3 DNA sequence: TGTGCCAGCAGCCACGGGGTGCAGGGAGGGAATTCACCCCTCCACTTT.

This clone was counted between two and nine times. The chain uses TRBV6-6 and TRBJ1-3; no definite D call. The germline V and J ends were trimmed by 5 bases and 0 bases, with 8 bases remaining between them. The CDR3 has 14 residues. Germline assignment: CDR1 MNHNY and CDR2 SVGAGI (reference sequence). CDR3 DNA sequence: TGTGCCAGCAGTGCAGGAAGCTCTGGAAACACCATATATTTT. Translating it yields CASSAGSSGNTIYF.

This clone is medium-sized by share. V and J are TRBV10-3 and TRBJ2-6, with D perhaps TRBD2 (5 bases). The CDR3 runs 19 residues. Germline V gene lookup returns CDR1 ENHRY and CDR2 SYGVKD. With 9 bases removed from V and 0 bases from J, the gap between germline ends came to 24 bases. The CDR3 bases are TGTGCCATACGCTCCGTACCGTTAGGACTCAACTCTGGGGCCAACGTCCTGACTTTC. Its protein product is CAIRSVPLGLNSGANVLTF.

V usage is TRBV18 and J usage is TRBJ1-1; a possible D gene is TRBD1 (5 bases). Between the trimmed V and J ends, which lost 2 bases and 1 base, there was a span of 8 bases. The CDR3 is 14 residues long. Germline lookup yields CDR1 KGHSH and CDR2 LQKENI. The CDR3 bases are TGTGCCAGCTCACCATTGACAGAGAACACTGAAGCTTTCTTT. Its translation: CASSPLTENTEAFF.

The chain carries TRBV18 and TRBJ1-3, with 8 bases lining up with TRBD1. This CDR3 has 16 residues. Looked up from germline, CDR1 is KGHSH and CDR2 is LQKENI. Losses at the gene ends were 5 bases for V and 2 bases for J; bases not matched to a gene: 8. As DNA, the CDR3 is TGTGCCAGCTCATCCCAGGACAGGGAAGCTGGAAACACCATATATTTT. This encodes CASSSQDREAGNTIYF.

The chain links TRBV19 to TRBJ1-1; a weak D match, TRBD1 (5 bases). Germline V gene sequence: CDR1 LNHDA, CDR2 SQIVND (reference sequence). The length of the CDR3 is 15 residues. V shed 6 bases and J shed 2 bases, with 16 bases lying between them. The CDR3 region is CASSQGLRINTEAFF. The CDR3 DNA follows: TGTGCCAGTAGCCAGGGCCTGCGAATTAACACTGAAGCTTTCTTT.

V usage is TRBV7-2 and J usage is TRBJ1-4; D uncertain. The V end was cut by 3 bases, the J end by 7 bases, with 3 bases between. This CDR3 region has 11 residues. Per the germline V gene, CDR1 is SGHTA and CDR2 is FQGNSA. The CDR3, as DNA: TGTGCCAGCAGCTTCAGTGAAAAACTGTTTTTT. Its translation: CASSFSEKLFF.

This chain's CDR3 is CASSLVSTGGSEQYF. In DNA form, the CDR3 reads TGTGCCAGCAGCTTAGTCAGTACAGGGGGCTCCGAGCAGTACTTC. The rearrangement uses TRBV7-6 and TRBJ2-7; 9 nucleotides align to TRBD1. The trim removed 1 base at V and 6 bases at J, leaving 7 bases unmatched. This CDR3 contains 15 residues. Per the germline V gene, CDR1 is SGHVS and CDR2 is FNYEAQ.

This chain uses TRBV5-1 with TRBJ1-1, with D perhaps matching TRBD1 (6 bases). Trimming removed 4 bases from V and 4 bases from J, with 17 bases in between. Germline values: CDR1 SGHRS, CDR2 YFSETQ. The CDR3 sequence is 15 residues long. The chain's CDR3 is CASSPQGGGGTEAFF. As DNA, the CDR3 is TGCGCCAGCAGCCCACAAGGGGGAGGGGGCACTGAAGCTTTCTTT.

V is TRBV11-2 and J is TRBJ2-7; 9 bases fit TRBD2. CDR1 is SGHAT and CDR2 is FQNNGV in the germline V gene. The V segment lost 1 base and the J segment 2 bases; nucleotides outside the gene matches: 3. The length of the CDR3 is 15 residues. The CDR3, as DNA: TGTGCCAGCAGCTTAGGGTTAGCGGGGGCCTACGAGCAGTACTTC. Amino acid sequence: CASSLGLAGAYEQYF.

The rearrangement uses TRBV15 and TRBJ2-6; 12 nucleotides agree with TRBD1. J lost 0 bases, V lost 5 bases, and 14 bases had no gene match. Germline CDR1 and CDR2: LNHNV and YYDKDF (reference sequence). This CDR3 is built from 21 residues. The CDR3 nucleotides are TGTGCCACCAGCCGCTCTGGGGGGGACAGGGGGCGAAGCTCTGGGGCCAACGTCCTGACTTTC. It translates to CATSRSGGDRGRSSGANVLTF.

This chain links TRBV6-1 with TRBJ1-3, with D maybe TRBD1 (6 bases). Trimming took 6 bases from V and 4 from J, leaving 16 bases between them. The germline gives CDR1 MNHNS, CDR2 SASEGT. The CDR3 loop spans 15 amino acids. The CDR3 nucleotides read TGTGCCAGCAGGTCCGGGACAAACGTAGGAAACACCATATATTTT. This codes for CASRSGTNVGNTIYF.

The sample holds a few counts of this clone. The chain carries TRBV30 and TRBJ1-2; 9 bases fit TRBD1. The CDR3 is 13 amino acids. Unmatched junction bases numbered 5, after V lost 1 base and J lost 8 bases. Germline CDR1 is GTSNPN and CDR2 is SVGIG (reference sequence). DNA of the CDR3: TGTGCCTGGAGTGAAGGCGGACAGGGGGGCTACACCTTC. The encoded protein is CAWSEGGQGGYTF.

This chain uses TRBV21-1 with TRBJ2-7; TRBD2 reflects the table's D call only, with no check against the DNA. TRBV21-1 is a listed pseudogene. The CDR3 totals 12 residues. The CDR3 is CASRPGIYEQYV. DNA for the CDR3: TGTGCCAGCAGACCCGGGATTTACGAGCAGTACGTC.

The gene calls are TRBV4-1 and TRBJ1-2; D gene unclear. Germline V CDR1 and CDR2: MGHRA, YSYEKL. Trimming removed 0 bases from V and 1 base from J, with 9 bases in between. The CDR3 has 15 amino acids. This CDR3 reads CASSQDLRINYGYTF. The CDR3 DNA is TGCGCCAGCAGCCAAGATTTGAGGATTAACTATGGCTACACCTTC.

The chain's CDR3 is CASSIRNPRQGLGQFF. The CDR3 DNA follows: TGTGCCAGTAGTATCCGAAACCCCCGACAGGGATTGGGGCAGTTCTTC. The chain has TRBV19 and TRBJ2-1; 7 bases map to TRBD1. The V gene's germline CDR1 is LNHDA and CDR2 SQIVND (reference sequence). The V gene end was trimmed by 3 bases and the J gene end by 12 bases; junction bases not matched to a gene: 17. The CDR3 consists of 16 residues.

The chain has TRBV5-1 and TRBJ1-2; D ambiguous. The ends were cut back, 0 bases at V and 3 bases at J, with 12 bases in the middle. CDR1 SGHRS and CDR2 YFSETQ come from the germline V gene. This CDR3 spans 15 amino acids. The CDR3 region is CASSLAGQSDYGYTF. The CDR3 DNA reads TGCGCCAGCAGCTTGGCTGGGCAGTCGGACTATGGCTACACCTTC. The full variable domain, with the rest looked up from reference TRBV5-1 and TRBJ1-2, is KAGVTQTPRYLIKTRGQQVTLSCSPISGHRSVSWYQQTPGQGLQFLFEYFSETQRNKGNFPGRFSGRQFSNSRSEMNVSTLELGDSALYLCASSLAGQSDYGYTFGSGTRLTVV.

V is TRBV5-1 and J is TRBJ2-7; TRBD1 aligns across 7 bases. The CDR3 runs 15 residues. Germline CDR1 SGHRS, CDR2 YFSETQ. The ends lost 3 bases at V and 5 bases at J; junction bases unmatched: 11. CDR3 sequence (DNA): TGCGCCAGCAGCTCTGCCTACAGGGGCATCGACGAGCAGTACTTC. Amino acids: CASSSAYRGIDEQYF. The full variable domain, rest sourced from reference TRBV5-1 and TRBJ2-7, is KAGVTQTPRYLIKTRGQQVTLSCSPISGHRSVSWYQQTPGQGLQFLFEYFSETQRNKGNFPGRFSGRQFSNSRSEMNVSTLELGDSALYLCASSSAYRGIDEQYFGPGTRLTVT.

The chain combines TRBV4-3 with TRBJ1-3, with a tentative D call TRBD1 (5 bases). CDR1 and CDR2 from the germline V gene are LGHNA and YSLEER. This CDR3 is 16 amino acids long. V shed 4 bases and J shed 3 bases, with 16 bases lying between them. The CDR3 reads CASSPRRGLGGNTIYF. CDR3 coding DNA: TGCGCCAGCAGCCCCCGGAGGGGTTTAGGTGGAAACACCATATATTTT.

The chain uses TRBV7-2 and TRBJ1-2; no clear D. CDR1 is SGHTA, CDR2 FQGNSA, per germline. V lost 4 bases and J 1 base, leaving 7 bases between the germline ends. The CDR3 totals 13 residues. CDR3 DNA: TGTGCCAGCAGCTCGCAGGTTAACTATGGCTACACCTTC. Its translation: CASSSQVNYGYTF.

This chain uses TRBV4-3 with TRBJ2-1; TRBD2 matches at 8 bases. J gave up 7 bases and V 4 bases, and 3 bases lay outside the gene matches. The CDR3 has 13 residues. The germline CDR1 and CDR2 sequences are LGHNA and YSLEER. The CDR3 loop reads CASSRGTSNEQFF. The CDR3 DNA reads as TGCGCCAGCAGCCGGGGGACTAGTAATGAGCAGTTCTTC.

This chain uses TRBV10-3 with TRBJ2-5; D gene uncertain. The CDR3 spans 11 residues. The V gene's germline CDR1 is ENHRY and CDR2 SYGVKD. Trimming took 2 bases from V and 5 from J, leaving 3 bases between them. The DNA for the CDR3 is TGTGCCATCAGTGAGCGGGAGACCCAGTACTTC. Residues: CAISERETQYF.

The rearrangement uses TRBV4-1 and TRBJ1-1; TRBD1 is a possible D gene (5 bases). This CDR3 region has 14 residues. Trimming took 1 base from V and 4 from J, leaving 10 bases between them. CDR1 is MGHRA, CDR2 YSYEKL, per germline. In DNA, the CDR3 is TGCGCCAGCAGCCAAGTTTTCGGGGGCACTGAAGCTTTCTTT. It encodes CASSQVFGGTEAFF.

The V call is TRBV6-5, the J call TRBJ2-7; 9 nucleotides agree with TRBD1. The CDR3 has 14 amino acids. Per the germline V gene, CDR1 is MNHEY and CDR2 is SVGAGI. The trim removed 2 bases at V and 4 bases at J, leaving 3 bases unmatched. The CDR3 DNA follows: TGTGCCAGCAGTTACGGGACAGGGTTTTACGAGCAGTACTTC. Encoded protein: CASSYGTGFYEQYF.

The chain recombines TRBV19 with TRBJ2-1; D is unclear. The V gene's germline CDR1 is LNHDA and CDR2 SQIVND (reference sequence). The CDR3 contains 13 residues. V gave up 6 bases and J gave up 4 bases, with 10 bases separating them. The CDR3 DNA follows: TGTGCCAGTAGCTCTCCGAGGTACAATGAGCAGTTCTTC. Translating gives CASSSPRYNEQFF.